The 4 T cell receptor beta chains given below trace back to one sample, sequenced in a study of blood T cell repertoires in COVID-19. Sequencing used immunoSEQ multiplex PCR; TCRdb keeps in-frame clones, though not all of them. The sample lists about 210,000 clones, about 91% occurring once. Sequenced sample: peripheral blood. Receptors originate from a man aged 25 to 40 with acute or convalescent COVID-19.

The chain carries TRBV28 and TRBJ1-5, with D possibly being TRBD1 (6 bases). The V and J ends lost 10 bases and 4 bases respectively, with 11 bases between them. The CDR3 is 12 residues long. Germline V gene lookup returns CDR1 MDHEN and CDR2 SYDVKM. The CDR3 reads CAIRDTNQPQHF. The CDR3 DNA is TGTGCCATCCGGGACACTAATCAGCCCCAGCATTTT. The full variable domain, completed using reference TRBV28 and TRBJ1-5, is DVKVTQSSRYLVKRTGEKVFLECVQDMDHENMFWYRQDPGLGLRLIYFSYDVKMKEKGDIPEGYSVSREKKERFSLILESASTNQTSMYLCAIRDTNQPQHFGDGTRLSIL.

The chain is built from TRBV2 and TRBJ1-5; D possibly corresponds to TRBD1 (6 bases). Germline-derived CDR1 and CDR2 are SNHLY and FYNNEI. V was pared by 5 bases and J by 6 bases, with 14 bases between. This CDR3 contains 14 residues. CDR3 coding DNA: TGTGCCAGCAGTCGGGACCAGGGGCGTCAGCCCCAGCATTTT. Translated, it gives CASSRDQGRQPQHF.

V usage is TRBV18 and J usage is TRBJ2-7, with 12 bases identical to TRBD1. With 2 bases clipped from V and 2 bases from J, the junction kept 13 bases outside the gene matches. The CDR3 loop spans 19 amino acids. Germline V CDR1 and CDR2: KGHSH, LQKENI. CDR3 region: CASSPNRGTGGPATYEQYF. The CDR3 bases are TGTGCCAGCTCACCAAATAGAGGGACAGGGGGCCCTGCCACCTACGAGCAGTACTTC. The entire variable domain, with the rest obtained from reference TRBV18 and TRBJ2-7, is as follows: NAGVMQNPRHLVRRRGQEARLRCSPMKGHSHVYWYRQLPEEGLKFMVYLQKENIIDESGMPKERFSAEFPKEGPSILRIQQVVRGDSAAYFCASSPNRGTGGPATYEQYFGPGTRLTVT.

The chain combines TRBV2 with TRBJ2-7, with unresolved D. Germline CDR1 reads SNHLY; CDR2 reads FYNNEI. The CDR3 sequence is 14 residues long. Trimming removed 7 bases from V and 6 bases from J, with 19 bases in between. CDR3 residues: CASNPNWAGGEQYF. The CDR3 nucleotides read TGTGCCAGCAACCCGAACTGGGCAGGTGGCGAGCAGTACTTC.